One sample yielded the 24 T cell receptor beta chains listed below, sequenced in a study of blood T cell repertoires in COVID-19 (dated by TCRdb to the early 2020s). The library was made by the immunoSEQ multiplex PCR assay. TCRdb mirrors the immuneACCESS table, restricted to in-frame sequences. Some clones are absent from its copies; in checked studies, under half trace to an unresolved V gene, and the reason for the others is unknown. The sample table contains approximately 290,000 clones; only one count was recorded for about 86% of them. Of the sample, approximately 14% falls within the top ten clones. Sequences were obtained from peripheral blood. All receptors come from a person aged 65-85 years with COVID-19, enrolled during active disease.

The rearrangement uses TRBV5-1 and TRBJ2-7; TRBD2 agrees at 7 bases. V lost 1 base, J lost 5 bases, and 9 bases stayed unmatched. The CDR3 contains 15 residues. Per the germline V gene, CDR1 is SGHRS and CDR2 is YFSETQ. CDR3 protein: CASSLRGLNSHEQYF. CDR3 bases: TGCGCCAGCAGCTTGCGGGGACTAAACAGCCACGAGCAGTACTTC.

The chain combines TRBV7-2 with TRBJ1-1; weak D call: TRBD1 (5 bases). Germline CDR1 and CDR2: SGHTA and FQGNSA. This CDR3 spans 14 amino acids. V was trimmed by 2 bases and J by 1 base, leaving 8 bases between them. The CDR3 DNA follows: TGTGCCAGCAGCTTAATTCAGGGGAACACTGAAGCTTTCTTT. It codes for CASSLIQGNTEAFF.

This chain joins TRBV7-2 and TRBJ2-7; a weak D match, TRBD1 (6 bases). V was shortened by 1 base and J by 1 base, with 11 bases between the two germline ends. From germline, CDR1 is SGHTA and CDR2 FQGNSA. The CDR3 covers 15 residues. CDR3 in DNA: TGTGCCAGCAGCTTAGTGGTCGGGACATCCTACGAGCAGTACTTC. The encoded protein is CASSLVVGTSYEQYF.

Remarks on this clone: This sample also contains other DNA sequences that code for the same CDR3. The chain combines TRBV27 with TRBJ2-7; a weak D match, TRBD1 (6 bases). V lost 3 bases, J lost 4 bases, and 10 bases lay in between. The CDR3 spans 13 residues. Looked up from germline, CDR1 is MNHEY and CDR2 is SMNVEV (reference sequence). This chain's CDR3 is CASSFNTGYEQYF. CDR3 DNA sequence: TGTGCCAGCAGTTTCAACACAGGGTACGAGCAGTACTTC.

The rearrangement uses TRBV10-3 and TRBJ1-1; D might be TRBD1 (5 bases). CDR3 length: 16 residues. CDR1 ENHRY and CDR2 SYGVKD come from the germline V gene. Trimming removed 0 bases at V and 5 bases at J, with 16 bases between. The CDR3 sequence is CAISESIGVLRTEAFF. CDR3 bases: TGTGCCATCAGTGAGTCGATAGGGGTGCTCCGAACTGAAGCTTTCTTT.

The sample holds a few counts of this clone. V usage is TRBV18 and J usage is TRBJ2-1; D possibly corresponds to TRBD2 (6 bases). From germline, CDR1 is KGHSH and CDR2 LQKENI. Deletions cut 5 bases from V and 10 bases from J, with 21 bases between. The CDR3 is 15 residues long. This CDR3 reads CASSDLAAEGWEQFF. In DNA form, the CDR3 reads TGTGCCAGCTCAGATCTAGCAGCGGAGGGATGGGAGCAGTTCTTC.

V and J are TRBV25-1 and TRBJ1-6, with no clear D. CDR1 is MGHDK, CDR2 SYGVNS, per germline. This CDR3 comprises 17 residues. V was clipped by 3 bases and J by 7 bases, with 19 bases between them. The CDR3 sequence is CASSEGYDLAGNSPLHF. As DNA, the CDR3 is TGTGCCAGCAGTGAGGGCTATGATCTTGCGGGGAATTCACCCCTCCACTTT.

The chain is built from TRBV27 and TRBJ2-2, with 11 bases matching TRBD2. CDR3 size: 15 residues. In germline, CDR1 is MNHEY, CDR2 SMNVEV (reference sequence). J was trimmed by 6 bases and V by 7 bases; bases with no gene match: 7. For the CDR3, the DNA is TGTGCCAGCACCTTTAGCGGGGGGGCCCCCGGGGAGCTGTTTTTT. Translation: CASTFSGGAPGELFF.

As concerns this clone: The DNA is omitted, as the CDR3 cannot be located on it reliably, and the CDR3 follows TCRdb's listing. This chain joins TRBV24-1 and TRBJ2-7; the table's D call, TRBD2, has no DNA check behind it. The CDR3 is 13 residues long, counting both termini. Germline loops: CDR1 KGHDR, CDR2 SFDVKD. The CDR3 loop is CATSVPGGNEQYF.

This chain links TRBV12-3 or TRBV12-4 with TRBJ2-5, with 8 positions matching TRBD1. V was pared by 7 bases and J by 5 bases, with 6 bases of the junction left unmatched. This CDR3 is 13 amino acids long. The CDR3 coding sequence is TGTGCCAGCAACCAGGGGGCGGGGGAGACCCAGTACTTC. Protein: CASNQGAGETQYF.

This chain connects TRBV6-5 to TRBJ1-2, with 7 bases fitting TRBD1. V lost 6 bases, J lost 2 bases, and 6 bases stayed unmatched. The CDR3 loop spans 14 amino acids. Germline V gene data show CDR1 as MNHEY and CDR2 as SVGAGI. This CDR3 reads CASRKTGRNYGYTF. DNA for the CDR3: TGTGCCAGCAGGAAGACAGGGAGAAACTATGGCTACACCTTC.

V and J are TRBV24-1 and TRBJ1-2; D gene uncertain. The CDR3 sequence is 14 residues long. Germline values: CDR1 KGHDR, CDR2 SFDVKD. V was shortened by 3 bases and J by 10 bases, with 17 bases between the two germline ends. CDR3 nucleotide sequence: TGTGCCACCAGTGATCCCAAACAGCAAGCCTCCTACACCTTC. The encoded protein is CATSDPKQQASYTF.

The table lists this clone with a count of one. The chain links TRBV6-5 to TRBJ1-5; D gene uncertain. V lost 6 bases, J lost 1 base, and 10 bases lay in between. Per germline, CDR1 MNHEY and CDR2 SVGAGI. This CDR3 contains 14 residues. The CDR3 loop reads CASRPPGSNQPQHF. CDR3 in DNA: TGTGCCAGCAGGCCACCGGGGAGCAATCAGCCCCAGCATTTT.

This clone was seen a single time. The CDR3 sequence: CASSLPTGGGEKLFF. The CDR3 DNA reads as TGTGCCAGCAGCCTCCCTACAGGGGGCGGTGAAAAACTGTTTTTT. V is TRBV3-1 (or the pseudogene TRBV3-2) and J is TRBJ1-4, with 9 bases fitting TRBD1. The CDR3 sequence is 15 residues long. V was clipped by 4 bases and J by 7 bases; unmatched bases: 7. CDR1 is LGHDT, CDR2 YNNKEL, per germline (reference sequence).

In its sample, this clone was seen once. The chain employs TRBV6-1 and TRBJ1-5; possible D gene TRBD1, 6 bases. CDR3 length: 15 residues. With 1 base removed from V and 5 bases from J, the gap between germline ends came to 12 bases. Germline V CDR1 and CDR2: MNHNS, SASEGT. CDR3 in DNA: TGTGCCAGCAGTGAAGATCAGGACAGATATCAGCCCCAGCATTTT. It specifies CASSEDQDRYQPQHF.

The gene calls are TRBV29-1 and TRBJ2-2; tentative D call: TRBD1 (5 bases). Trimming pared 1 base from V and 3 bases from J, leaving 15 bases between. The V gene's germline CDR1 is SQVTM and CDR2 ANQGSEA. The length of the CDR3 is 16 residues. The CDR3 DNA follows: TGCAGCGTTGAAGTCATGGTGGGGCGGTACACCGGGGAGCTGTTTTTT. Translating it yields CSVEVMVGRYTGELFF.

V usage is TRBV5-1 and J usage is TRBJ1-1; no clear D. This CDR3 has 15 residues. Germline V gene lookup returns CDR1 SGHRS and CDR2 YFSETQ. Trimming removed 0 bases at V and 6 bases at J, with 15 bases between. The CDR3 nucleotides read TGCGCCAGCAGCTTGGTTCTGTCTAAGTCTTCTGAAGCTTTCTTT. It encodes CASSLVLSKSSEAFF.

The J gene is TRBJ1-5, the V gene TRBV28; D uncertain. CDR1 and CDR2 from the germline V gene are MDHEN and SYDVKM. V was pared by 2 bases and J by 0 bases, with 8 bases between. This CDR3 comprises 15 residues. The CDR3 DNA sequence: TGTGCCAGCAGTTTAGCGGGAATTAGCAATCAGCCCCAGCATTTT. Translated: CASSLAGISNQPQHF.

This clone was recorded a few times. The chain carries TRBV9 and TRBJ1-2; TRBD1 matches at 7 bases. The CDR3 contains 14 residues. J was trimmed by 3 bases and V by 4 bases; bases with no gene match: 6. Germline-derived CDR1 and CDR2 are SGDLS and YYNGEE. The CDR3 DNA is TGTGCCAGCAGCCCCGCCGGGACAGACTATGGCTACACCTTC. As protein: CASSPAGTDYGYTF.

The V and J genes are TRBV6-5 and TRBJ1-2; maybe TRBD1 (6 bases). Trimming took off 7 bases at V and 4 bases at J, with 16 bases between the two ends. Germline lookup yields CDR1 MNHEY and CDR2 SVGAGI. The CDR3 totals 14 residues. The CDR3 DNA reads as TGTGCCAGCAAGGCGGACCTAGGGGGCTATGGCTACACCTTC. Its translation is CASKADLGGYGYTF.

This clone occurred a few times. The chain employs TRBV11-2 and TRBJ2-3, with D possibly being TRBD2 (6 bases). Trimming took 6 bases from V and 2 from J, leaving 15 bases between them. The CDR3 has 15 residues. In germline, CDR1 is SGHAT, CDR2 FQNNGV. The chain's CDR3 is CASRGGLSYTDTQYF. The CDR3, as DNA: TGTGCCAGCAGGGGGGGTCTTAGTTACACAGATACGCAGTATTTT.

This clone was seen a single time. V and J are TRBV30 and TRBJ2-7, with D possibly TRBD1 on 6 matching bases. Trimming took off 4 bases at V and 4 bases at J, with 20 bases between the two ends. Germline V gene sequence: CDR1 GTSNPN, CDR2 SVGIG (reference sequence). The CDR3 has 15 amino acids. For the CDR3, the DNA is TGTGCCTGGAAACATCCATACAGGGCGCTATACGAGCAGTACTTC. Amino acids: CAWKHPYRALYEQYF.

The CDR3 reads CASSLTSGQPQHF. The CDR3 nucleotides are TGTGCCAGCAGTCTTACTTCGGGTCAGCCCCAGCATTTT. This rearrangement joins TRBV6-5 to TRBJ1-5; D unresolved. There are 13 residues in the CDR3. The ends were cut back, 5 bases at V and 6 bases at J, with 11 bases in the middle. The germline V gene encodes CDR1 MNHEY and CDR2 SVGAGI.

The V and J genes are TRBV7-9 and TRBJ2-5, with 8 positions matching TRBD2. The ends lost 8 bases at V and 3 bases at J; junction bases unmatched: 5. CDR3 length equals 13 residues. Germline values: CDR1 SEHNR, CDR2 FQNEAQ (reference sequence). In DNA, the CDR3 is TGTGCCAGCGCTCTTAGCGGGGAAGAGACCCAGTACTTC. Protein: CASALSGEETQYF.